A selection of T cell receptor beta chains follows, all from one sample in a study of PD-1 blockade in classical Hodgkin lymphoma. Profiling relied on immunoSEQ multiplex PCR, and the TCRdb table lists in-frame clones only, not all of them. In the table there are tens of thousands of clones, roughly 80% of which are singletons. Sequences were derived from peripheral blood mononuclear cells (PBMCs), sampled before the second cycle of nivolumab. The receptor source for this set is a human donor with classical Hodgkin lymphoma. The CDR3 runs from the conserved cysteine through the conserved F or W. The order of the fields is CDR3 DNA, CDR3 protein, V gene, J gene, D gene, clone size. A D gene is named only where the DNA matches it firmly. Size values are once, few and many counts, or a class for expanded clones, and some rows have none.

DNA: TGTGCCAGCAGCTCCCGGACTAGCGGGGGGCCCACAGATACGCAGTATTTT
CDR3: CASSSRTSGGPTDTQYF
V: TRBV11-3
J: TRBJ2-3
D: TRBD2
size: NA

DNA: TGTGCCAGCAGTCCCGGGACAGGTAGCTATGGCTACACCTTC
CDR3: CASSPGTGSYGYTF
V: TRBV28
J: TRBJ1-2
D: TRBD1
size: few

DNA: TGTGCCTGGAGTCTCCGGGACAGGGTGTACGAGCAGTACTTC
CDR3: CAWSLRDRVYEQYF
V: TRBV30
J: TRBJ2-7
D: TRBD1
size: NA

DNA: TGTGCCAGCAGCAAGGTCCCATCTGGAGGGGCTGGAAACACCATATATTTT
CDR3: CASSKVPSGGAGNTIYF
V: TRBV21-1
J: TRBJ1-3
D: NA
size: NA

DNA: TGTGCCAGCAGCACGAGGGCACGGAACACCGGGGAGCTGTTTTTT
CDR3: CASSTRARNTGELFF
V: TRBV11-2
J: TRBJ2-2
D: NA
size: NA

DNA: TGTGCCAGCAGCTCTCCCGGGACAGGGTCCTACGAGCAGTACTTC
CDR3: CASSSPGTGSYEQYF
V: TRBV7-9
J: TRBJ2-7
D: TRBD1
size: NA

DNA: TGTGCCAGCAGTGGGGCCGAACCCGGATTGGGGAACATTCAGTACTTC
CDR3: CASSGAEPGLGNIQYF
V: TRBV6-1
J: TRBJ2-4
D: NA
size: NA

DNA: TGTGCCAGCAGTACACCCCGGACAGGGGCCTACGAGCAGTACTTC
CDR3: CASSTPRTGAYEQYF
V: TRBV6-5
J: TRBJ2-7
D: TRBD1
size: NA

DNA: TGTGCCAGCAGCTTAGGAAGTTTCGAGCAGTACTTC
CDR3: CASSLGSFEQYF
V: TRBV11-2
J: TRBJ2-7
D: NA
size: NA

DNA: TGTGCCAGCAGCTTAGGGTTCTCGACTTCTCTGGACGGGACCCAGTACTTC
CDR3: CASSLGFSTSLDGTQYF
V: TRBV7-6
J: TRBJ2-5
D: NA
size: NA

DNA: TGCAGCGTTGACGTGACAGGGGGCCGAACCGGGGAGCTGTTTTTT
CDR3: CSVDVTGGRTGELFF
V: TRBV29-1
J: TRBJ2-2
D: TRBD1
size: NA

DNA: TGTGCCAGCAGCGATTCCCTAAATCAGCCCCAGCATTTT
CDR3: CASSDSLNQPQHF
V: TRBV7-2
J: TRBJ1-5
D: NA
size: NA

DNA: TGTGCCAGCAGCTTAGGACAGGTTGGGACAGATACGCAGTATTTT
CDR3: CASSLGQVGTDTQYF
V: TRBV7-9
J: TRBJ2-3
D: NA
size: NA

DNA: TGTGCCAGCAGCAAGACAGGGGGTCTTGAAAAACTGTTTTTT
CDR3: CASSKTGGLEKLFF
V: TRBV9
J: TRBJ1-4
D: TRBD1
size: NA

DNA: TGTGCCAGCAGTGACTGGGACGTCGGAGGAAACACCATATATTTT
CDR3: CASSDWDVGGNTIYF
V: TRBV2
J: TRBJ1-3
D: NA
size: once

DNA: TGTGCCAGCAGCTTAGCAGGAGGCACAGATACGCAGTATTTT
CDR3: CASSLAGGTDTQYF
V: TRBV11-3
J: TRBJ2-3
D: NA
size: NA

DNA: TGCGCCAGCAGCCAGGGGGGACATATGAACACTGAAGCTTTCTTT
CDR3: CASSQGGHMNTEAFF
V: TRBV4-3
J: TRBJ1-1
D: NA
size: NA

DNA: TGCGCCAGCAGCTTGGTAGGCACGCCCGGGGAGACCCAGTACTTC
CDR3: CASSLVGTPGETQYF
V: TRBV5-1
J: TRBJ2-5
D: NA
size: NA

DNA: TGTGCCAGCAGCCCGCAGGGGGTCCCGTCCGAGCAGTACTTC
CDR3: CASSPQGVPSEQYF
V: TRBV7-9
J: TRBJ2-7
D: TRBD1
size: NA

DNA: TGTGCCAGCAGCTCAGGCCTGAAGGCACCCCTCCACTTT
CDR3: CASSSGLKAPLHF
V: TRBV7-9
J: TRBJ1-6
D: NA
size: NA

DNA: TGTGCCAGCAGCTTTTCAGTCGAAGGCTCCTACGAGCAGTACTTC
CDR3: CASSFSVEGSYEQYF
V: TRBV11-2
J: TRBJ2-7
D: NA
size: few

DNA: TGTGCCAGCTCACGCGGACTAGCAGATACGCAGTATTTT
CDR3: CASSRGLADTQYF
V: TRBV18
J: TRBJ2-3
D: TRBD2
size: NA

DNA: TGCGCCAGCAGCCAAGATATGCTGGGGGGATACAATGAGCAGTTCTTC
CDR3: CASSQDMLGGYNEQFF
V: TRBV4-3
J: TRBJ2-1
D: NA
size: NA

DNA: TGTGCCAGCAGCCCCCTGACAGGGCAAAATGAGCAGTTCTTC
CDR3: CASSPLTGQNEQFF
V: TRBV7-8
J: TRBJ2-1
D: TRBD1
size: NA

DNA: TGTGCCACCAGCAGAGAGCGGGGGGGCTCAGATACGCAGTATTTT
CDR3: CATSRERGGSDTQYF
V: TRBV15
J: TRBJ2-3
D: TRBD2
size: NA

DNA: TGTGCCAGCAGCGGGGGTGTCTACGAGCAGTACTTC
CDR3: CASSGGVYEQYF
V: TRBV11-2
J: TRBJ2-7
D: NA
size: once

DNA: TGTGCCAGCGCTACCGGAAACAGGGACACCGGGGAGCTGTTTTTT
CDR3: CASATGNRDTGELFF
V: TRBV9
J: TRBJ2-2
D: NA
size: NA

DNA: TGTGCCAGCAGAAGAGGACAGGGCTATAATTCACCCCTCCACTTT
CDR3: CASRRGQGYNSPLHF
V: TRBV7-2
J: TRBJ1-6
D: TRBD1
size: NA

DNA: TGTGCCAGCAGCCGCAGGGAAGGGGCCCAGTACTTC
CDR3: CASSRREGAQYF
V: TRBV7-8
J: TRBJ2-5
D: NA
size: NA

DNA: TGTGCCAGCAGTGACATCGCGGGGGACTATGGCTACACCTTC
CDR3: CASSDIAGDYGYTF
V: TRBV25-1
J: TRBJ1-2
D: NA
size: NA

DNA: TGTGCCAGCAGCCAAGATATACAGGGAGCCTATGGCTACACCTTC
CDR3: CASSQDIQGAYGYTF
V: TRBV4-2
J: TRBJ1-2
D: NA
size: NA

DNA: TGCGCCAGCAGAGGGACAGGGGTGAACACTGAAGCTTTCTTT
CDR3: CASRGTGVNTEAFF
V: TRBV4-3
J: TRBJ1-1
D: TRBD1
size: once

DNA: TGTGCCAGCTCTCCCCGGGACAGGGGGCGCAGCTCCTACAATGAGCAGTTCTTC
CDR3: CASSPRDRGRSSYNEQFF
V: TRBV18
J: TRBJ2-1
D: TRBD1
size: NA

DNA: TGTGCCAGCAGCGTAGGGCCAGGAGGAGAGACCCAGTACTTC
CDR3: CASSVGPGGETQYF
V: TRBV9
J: TRBJ2-5
D: NA
size: NA

DNA: TGTGCCAGCAGCTCTAGTTCGCGGGGGAACACCGGGGAGCTGTTTTTT
CDR3: CASSSSSRGNTGELFF
V: TRBV7-8
J: TRBJ2-2
D: NA
size: NA

DNA: TGCGCCAGCAGCCGGGTCGGGTTTTACAATGAGCAGTTCTTC
CDR3: CASSRVGFYNEQFF
V: TRBV4-1
J: TRBJ2-1
D: NA
size: NA

DNA: TGCGCCAGCAGCCAAGATTTCGCGGGATATAACTATGGCTACACCTTC
CDR3: CASSQDFAGYNYGYTF
V: TRBV4-3
J: TRBJ1-2
D: NA
size: NA

DNA: TGTGCCAGTAGCGCAGGGGGTCGGTACACCGGGGAGCTGTTTTTT
CDR3: CASSAGGRYTGELFF
V: TRBV19
J: TRBJ2-2
D: TRBD1
size: once

DNA: TGTGCCAGCAGCTGGGGGCGGAACACTGAAGCTTTCTTT
CDR3: CASSWGRNTEAFF
V: TRBV11-2
J: TRBJ1-1
D: NA
size: NA

DNA: TGTGCCAGCAGCTGGGGACTAGCGATCGATGAGCAGTTCTTC
CDR3: CASSWGLAIDEQFF
V: TRBV9
J: TRBJ2-1
D: TRBD2
size: NA

DNA: TGTGCCAGCAGCTTCGGGGGGCCCATTCAAGAGACCCAGTACTTC
CDR3: CASSFGGPIQETQYF
V: TRBV7-9
J: TRBJ2-5
D: NA
size: NA

DNA: TGTGCCACCACTTCCGTAGGCAGCATCTCTTATGGCTACACCTTC
CDR3: CATTSVGSISYGYTF
V: TRBV15
J: TRBJ1-2
D: NA
size: NA

DNA: TGTGCCAGCAGTTCTTTGACAGGGGGCGCAGGCTACACCTTC
CDR3: CASSSLTGGAGYTF
V: TRBV6-6
J: TRBJ1-2
D: TRBD1
size: NA

DNA: TGCAGCGTTGAGACCGGGACAGGCAATCCCTACGAGCAGTACTTC
CDR3: CSVETGTGNPYEQYF
V: TRBV29-1
J: TRBJ2-7
D: TRBD1
size: NA

DNA: TGCGCCAGCAGGTGGAACTTAGCGGGGGGGAGCACAGATACGCAGTATTTT
CDR3: CASRWNLAGGSTDTQYF
V: TRBV5-1
J: TRBJ2-3
D: TRBD2
size: NA

DNA: TGTGCCAGCAGTCGGACAGGGGTCAACACCGGGGAGCTGTTTTTT
CDR3: CASSRTGVNTGELFF
V: TRBV28
J: TRBJ2-2
D: TRBD1
size: NA

DNA: TGTGCCAGCGGGGATCCCTTACAGGGGATCCTCCTCTATGGCTACACCTTC
CDR3: CASGDPLQGILLYGYTF
V: TRBV9
J: TRBJ1-2
D: TRBD1
size: NA

DNA: TGTGCCAGCAGTTTCCCACAGGGAGCCGGAAACACCATATATTTT
CDR3: CASSFPQGAGNTIYF
V: TRBV28
J: TRBJ1-3
D: NA
size: once

DNA: TGTGCCAGCAGCCAAGCACCTGGGATACTCACTGAAGCTTTCTTT
CDR3: CASSQAPGILTEAFF
V: TRBV5-6
J: TRBJ1-1
D: NA
size: few

DNA: TGTGCCAGCAGCCCATGGACAGTGTTCGGGGAGCTGTTTTTT
CDR3: CASSPWTVFGELFF
V: TRBV7-9
J: TRBJ2-2
D: NA
size: once

DNA: TGTGCCAGCAGTCCTGACACCCTCGAGCAGTACTTC
CDR3: CASSPDTLEQYF
V: TRBV6-5
J: TRBJ2-7
D: NA
size: NA

DNA: TGTGCCAGCAGTCCAACAGGAAACTATGGCTACACCTTC
CDR3: CASSPTGNYGYTF
V: TRBV6-5
J: TRBJ1-2
D: NA
size: NA

DNA: TGTGCCAGCACCCTGACGTCGGGGACAGGGTCCTACGAGCAGTACTTC
CDR3: CASTLTSGTGSYEQYF
V: TRBV5-6
J: TRBJ2-7
D: TRBD1
size: NA